The TCR beta chain described here comes from a study of graft-versus-host responses after intestinal transplantation. For the study at large: Multivisceral, liver-intestinal, or isolated intestinal transplants were performed in recipients. Anti-thymocyte globulin induction was given to all recipients, followed by tacrolimus and steroids for 2 to 3 years.

Tissue processing of the graft released intraepithelial and lamina propria lymphocytes from it. TCRdb's table, derived via immunoSEQ multiplex PCR, lists solely in-frame clones and lacks some. This table has roughly 7,300 clones, around 79% appearing once. Overall study results and limits: Some GvH clones appeared in ileal mucosa or blood before recipient bone marrow. The highest levels of circulating GvH clones went along with early declines in HvG clones after transplant.

The length of the CDR3 is 17 residues. Trimming took 7 bases from V and 3 from J; bases not matched to a gene: 17. Germline CDR1 LNHDA, CDR2 SQIVND (reference sequence). Comments on this clone: The antigen is undetermined.

This rearrangement joins TRBV19 to TRBJ1-2; 7 positions match TRBD1. The TCR comes from a human patient who received an intestinal transplant, so some T cells may come from the graft donor. This material consisted of ileum tissue, taken around 230 days after intestinal transplant. Here the CDR3 DNA reads TGTGCCAGTACCTCATGGGCGGGACAGTCACCCTACTATGGCTACACCTTC. Its protein is CASTSWAGQSPYYGYTF.